The clone carrying this T cell receptor (beta chain) was picked up a small number of times. Its antigen is unknown. Purity above 95% was achieved in all sorted populations. The germline V gene encodes CDR1 SGHAT and CDR2 FQNNGV. This CDR3 spans 15 amino acids. With 1 base removed from V and 2 bases from J, the gap between germline ends came to 12 bases. This specimen belongs to a study of beta chain features in type 1 diabetes. Study-level information: The number of sorted cells examined across all samples was around 110 million. Study outcomes and limitations: Within the patient group, naive, central memory and Treg TCRB repertoires appeared more similar to each other than within healthy donors. Among all four CD4+ subsets, Type 1 diabetes patients had TCRB CDR3s that were moderately but significantly shorter. Sequencing from cDNA could over-represent high-TCR-expressing cells.

The whole isolated RNA underwent reverse transcription, so sequencing captured expressed TCRB transcripts. Generated by immunoSEQ multiplex PCR, the TCRdb table keeps only in-frame clones and is missing some. Of about 180,000 clones in the sample, 7.8% were seen once. Sequencing input: central memory CD4+ T cells from blood. This TCR was recovered from a woman aged 40 to 50 with type 1 diabetes. This chain joins TRBV11-2 and TRBJ2-7; tentatively, D is TRBD1 (6 bases). In DNA form, the CDR3 reads TGTGCCAGCAGCTTAGCGGTCAGGGGAACCTACGAGCAGTACTTC. This sequence encodes CASSLAVRGTYEQYF. The variable domain in full, with the rest retrieved from reference TRBV11-2 and TRBJ2-7, is EAGVAQSPRYKIIEKRQSVAFWCNPISGHATLYWYQQILGQGPKLLIQFQNNGVVDDSQLPKDRFSAERLKGVDSTLKIQPAKLEDSAVYLCASSLAVRGTYEQYFGPGTRLTVT.